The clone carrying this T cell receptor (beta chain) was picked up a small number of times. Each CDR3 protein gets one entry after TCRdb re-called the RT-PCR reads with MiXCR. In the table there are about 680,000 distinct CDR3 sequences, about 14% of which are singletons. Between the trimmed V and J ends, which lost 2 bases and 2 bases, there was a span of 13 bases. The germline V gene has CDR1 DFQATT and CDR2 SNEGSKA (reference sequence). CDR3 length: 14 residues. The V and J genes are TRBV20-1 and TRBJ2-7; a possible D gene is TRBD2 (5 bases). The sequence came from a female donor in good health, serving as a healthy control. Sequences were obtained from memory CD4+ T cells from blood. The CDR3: CSARLMGETYEQYF. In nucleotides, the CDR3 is TGCAGTGCTAGACTCATGGGAGAGACCTACGAGCAGTACTTC.